This T cell receptor beta chain is from a study of blood T cells in healthy people across ages. Primers used in a second PCR of about 7 to 12 cycles were a sample-barcoded 5' primer and a J-beta primer mix. Via MiXCR, TCRdb re-called the 5' RACE reads, giving one row per CDR3 protein. The sample lists 1.5 million to 2 million distinct CDR3 sequences, about 49% occurring once. The material sequenced was blood. This TCR came from a woman in her thirties or forties in good health.

This chain's CDR3 is CSSGTQETQYF. The CDR3 bases are TGCAGTTCGGGAACTCAAGAGACCCAGTACTTC. V and J are TRBV20-1 and TRBJ2-5; perhaps TRBD2 as D (5 bases). The CDR3 runs to 11 residues. Deletions cut 8 bases from V and 2 bases from J, with 9 bases between. Germline V gene data show CDR1 as DFQATT and CDR2 as SNEGSKA (reference sequence).